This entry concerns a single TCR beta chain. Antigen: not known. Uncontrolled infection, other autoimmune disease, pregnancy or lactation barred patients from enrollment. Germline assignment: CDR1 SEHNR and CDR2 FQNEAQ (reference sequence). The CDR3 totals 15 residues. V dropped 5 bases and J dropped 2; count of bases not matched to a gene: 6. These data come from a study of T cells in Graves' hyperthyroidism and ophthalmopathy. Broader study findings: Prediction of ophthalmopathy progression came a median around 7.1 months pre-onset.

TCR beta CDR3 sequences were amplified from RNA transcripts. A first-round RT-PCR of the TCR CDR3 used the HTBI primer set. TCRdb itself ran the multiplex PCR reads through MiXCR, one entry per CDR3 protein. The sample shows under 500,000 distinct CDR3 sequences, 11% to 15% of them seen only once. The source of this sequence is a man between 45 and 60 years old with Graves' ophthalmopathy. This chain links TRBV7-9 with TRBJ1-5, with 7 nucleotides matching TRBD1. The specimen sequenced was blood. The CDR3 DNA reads TGTGCCAGCAGCCCGGGACAGTGGGGCAATCAGCCCCAGCATTTT. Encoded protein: CASSPGQWGNQPQHF.